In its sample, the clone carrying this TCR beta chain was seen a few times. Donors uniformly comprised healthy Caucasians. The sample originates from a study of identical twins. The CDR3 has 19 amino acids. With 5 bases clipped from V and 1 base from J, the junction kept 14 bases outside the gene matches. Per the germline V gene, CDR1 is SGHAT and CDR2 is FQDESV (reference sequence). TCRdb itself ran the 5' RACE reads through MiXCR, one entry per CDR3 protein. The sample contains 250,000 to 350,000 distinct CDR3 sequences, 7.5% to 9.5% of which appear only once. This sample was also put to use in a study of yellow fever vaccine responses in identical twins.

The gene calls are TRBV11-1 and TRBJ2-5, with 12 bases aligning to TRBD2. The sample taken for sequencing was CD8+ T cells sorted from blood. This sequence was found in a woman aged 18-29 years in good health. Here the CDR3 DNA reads TGTGCCAGCAGCCCGCAGCTAGCGGGGGGGGATGAATTCCAAGAGACCCAGTACTTC. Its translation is CASSPQLAGGDEFQETQYF.